This T cell receptor (beta chain) was identified in a study of long-term antiretroviral therapy in people with HIV. Notes on the study in general: Although diversity increased after ART, it remained lower than in transplant donor controls.

The germline V and J ends were trimmed by 1 base and 0 bases, with 16 bases remaining between them. The CDR3 is 17 residues long. The V gene's germline CDR1 is MDHEN and CDR2 SYDVKM. Specimens retained about 1-10 million cryopreserved PBMC preceding DNA extraction. For this clone: Its antigen is unknown.

This was the immunoSEQ v3.0 assay at survey level. Target depth was about 35,000-50,000 T-cell genomes per sample. Repertoires were generated with immunoSEQ multiplex PCR, while TCRdb's copy carries only in-frame clones and drops some. The sample records some 18,000 clones, 76% being singletons. Here the sequenced sample was unsorted PBMCs, taken 0.5 years before starting antiretroviral therapy. The clonotype was recovered from a woman in her fifties or sixties with HIV. The chain employs TRBV28 and TRBJ2-7, with a possible D match to TRBD2 (5 bases). CDR3 region: CASSLSPWTGSSYEQYF. DNA of the CDR3: TGTGCCAGCAGTTTATCTCCCTGGACGGGAAGCTCCTACGAGCAGTACTTC.